Below are 7 T cell receptor beta chains sequenced from a single sample in a study of T cells after yellow fever vaccination. TCRdb processed the 5' RACE reads anew with MiXCR; each CDR3 protein has one entry. The sample shows about 580,000 distinct CDR3 sequences, around 17% of them seen only once. Sequenced here: PBMCs, sampled about 5 days after the first yellow fever vaccination. The receptors stem from a man between 18 and 29 years old who received the YFV17D yellow fever vaccine.

This clonotype was found a few times. The V and J genes are TRBV9 and TRBJ1-2; tentatively, D is TRBD1 (5 bases). Germline-derived CDR1 and CDR2 are SGDLS and YYNGEE. Trimming shortened V by 0 bases and J by 7 bases, and 13 bases separated the two germline ends. CDR3 length: 14 amino acids. The CDR3 DNA follows: TGTGCCAGCAGCGTAGGGCAGGGCGTAGGTGGCTACACCTTC. Encoded protein: CASSVGQGVGGYTF.

This clonotype has a handful of counts. The V gene is TRBV7-2, the J gene TRBJ1-2; D is ambiguous. Trimming shortened V by 5 bases and J by 2 bases, and 12 bases separated the two germline ends. The CDR3 is 14 residues long. The germline V gene encodes CDR1 SGHTA and CDR2 FQGNSA. The CDR3 coding sequence is TGTGCCAGCAGCCCCCGCGCGGCCAACTATGGCTACACCTTC. It encodes CASSPRAANYGYTF.

There are many counts of this clonotype. J is TRBJ2-3 and V is TRBV3-1; 9 bases are shared with TRBD2. From germline, CDR1 is LGHDT and CDR2 YNNKEL (reference sequence). The CDR3 runs 15 residues. V dropped 4 bases and J dropped 2; count of bases not matched to a gene: 4. The CDR3 nucleotides are TGTGCCAGCAGCCCGACTAGCGGAGTCACAGATACGCAGTATTTT. Translated: CASSPTSGVTDTQYF.

The V gene is TRBV28, the J gene TRBJ2-1, with D possibly matching TRBD1 (6 bases). This CDR3 comprises 17 residues. V lost 7 bases and J lost 2, with 21 bases in between. From germline, CDR1 is MDHEN and CDR2 SYDVKM. CDR3 in DNA: TGTGCCAGCAAACCTCCAGGGGCCACCTTAACCTACAATGAGCAGTTCTTC. It yields the protein CASKPPGATLTYNEQFF.

V is TRBV25-1 and J is TRBJ1-1; D ambiguous. CDR1 MGHDK and CDR2 SYGVNS come from the germline V gene. Trimming removed 10 bases at V and 5 bases at J, with 11 bases between. This CDR3 is 11 amino acids long. The CDR3 DNA sequence: TGTGCCACCGTCACGCTTACTGAAGCTTTCTTT. Translated, it gives CATVTLTEAFF.

The genes are TRBV7-2 and TRBJ2-1; TRBD2 matches at 11 bases. Trimming cost V 5 bases and J 10 bases; bases outside gene matches: 13. This CDR3 comprises 16 residues. CDR1 is SGHTA and CDR2 is FQGNSA in the germline V gene. Written as DNA, the CDR3 is TGTGCCAGCAGCCCCACCCCCACTAGCGGGGGCGGAGAGCAGTTCTTC. This codes for CASSPTPTSGGGEQFF.

This clonotype occurred a few times. The chain has TRBV12-3 or TRBV12-4 and TRBJ1-1; D might be TRBD1 (6 bases). The CDR3 sequence is 14 residues long. Trimming removed 5 bases at V and 3 bases at J, with 13 bases between. CDR3 region: CASSKTGSDTEAFF. CDR3 nucleotides: TGTGCCAGCAGTAAAACAGGGTCCGACACTGAAGCTTTCTTT.